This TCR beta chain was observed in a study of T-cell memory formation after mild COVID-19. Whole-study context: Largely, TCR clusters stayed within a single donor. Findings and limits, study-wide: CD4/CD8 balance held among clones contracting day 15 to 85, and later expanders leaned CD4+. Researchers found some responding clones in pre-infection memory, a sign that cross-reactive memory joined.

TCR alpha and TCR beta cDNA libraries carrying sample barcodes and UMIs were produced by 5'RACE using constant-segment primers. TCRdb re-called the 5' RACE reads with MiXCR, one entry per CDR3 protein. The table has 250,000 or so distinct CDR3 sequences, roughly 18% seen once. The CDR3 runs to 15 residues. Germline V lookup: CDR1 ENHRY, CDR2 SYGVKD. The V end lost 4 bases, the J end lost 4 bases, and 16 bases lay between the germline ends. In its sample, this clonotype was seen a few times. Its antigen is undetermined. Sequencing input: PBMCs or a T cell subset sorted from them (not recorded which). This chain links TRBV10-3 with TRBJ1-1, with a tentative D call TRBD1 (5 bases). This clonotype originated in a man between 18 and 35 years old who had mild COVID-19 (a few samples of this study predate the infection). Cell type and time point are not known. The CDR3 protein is CAISGAGTAGTEAFF. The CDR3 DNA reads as TGTGCCATCAGTGGGGCGGGGACCGCTGGCACTGAAGCTTTCTTT.